Only a few counts were recorded for the clone carrying this T cell receptor (beta chain). The antigen is unknown. This specimen comes from a study of T cell repertoires in cytomegalovirus infection. As for the study in general: A matching HLA type, together with CMV infection, was signaled by public TCR beta signatures.

A single record per CDR3 protein comes from TCRdb applying MiXCR to the reads. The sample has under 200,000 distinct CDR3 sequences, roughly 22% seen once. V lost 0 bases to trimming and J lost 8 bases, with 23 bases between them. Germline V gene lookup returns CDR1 LGHNA and CDR2 YSLEER. This CDR3 has 18 residues. Study-wide results and limits: CMV-specific HLA-C-restricted TCR beta clonotypes dominated the ex vivo response. CMV carriers with the relevant HLA were identified by cumulative public TCR beta family frequency.

This chain connects TRBV4-3 to TRBJ2-1; perhaps D is TRBD1 or TRBD2 (5 bases each). The sequenced sample was CD8+ T cells from cultured PBMCs, obtained from culture after CMV antigen stimulation. The origin of this receptor is a human donor in good health (CMV status not recorded). Some clones in this sample may be carry-over from other donors' samples. The DNA of the CDR3 is TGCGCCAGCAGCCAAGAAAAATCGTCGGGACCGGGGTATGATGAGCAGTTCTTC. It encodes CASSQEKSSGPGYDEQFF.